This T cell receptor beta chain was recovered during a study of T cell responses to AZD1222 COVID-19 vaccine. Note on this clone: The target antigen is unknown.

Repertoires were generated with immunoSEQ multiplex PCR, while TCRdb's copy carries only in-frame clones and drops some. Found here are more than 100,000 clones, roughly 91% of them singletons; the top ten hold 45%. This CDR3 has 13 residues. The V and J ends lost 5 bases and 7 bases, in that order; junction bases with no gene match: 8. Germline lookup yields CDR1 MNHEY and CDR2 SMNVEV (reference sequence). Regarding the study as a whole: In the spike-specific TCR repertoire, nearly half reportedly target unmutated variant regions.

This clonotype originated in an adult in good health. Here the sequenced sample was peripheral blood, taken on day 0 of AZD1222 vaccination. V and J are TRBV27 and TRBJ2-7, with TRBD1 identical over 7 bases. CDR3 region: CASSHRQGQEQYF. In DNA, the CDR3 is TGTGCCAGCAGTCATAGACAGGGACAAGAGCAGTACTTC.